This T cell receptor (beta chain) appears in the sequencing data of a study of PD-L1 blockade in urothelial cancer. Looking at the study overall: Patients began atezolizumab, 1,200 mg intravenously every 3 weeks, in the mid-2010s. There were a median of around 140,000 T cells in blood samples.

Deletions cut 7 bases from V and 6 bases from J, with 15 bases between. Germline values: CDR1 MNHNS, CDR2 SASEGT. The length of the CDR3 is 13 residues. Locally advanced or metastatic urothelial carcinoma was present in patients. The repertoire was sequenced with immunoSEQ multiplex PCR; TCRdb's copy has only in-frame clones and lacks some. The data hold some 54,000 clones, with over 75% observed a single time. This receptor was identified in a man aged 40-49 years with urothelial cancer. The chain carries TRBV6-1 and TRBJ1-2; D ambiguous. The sequences come from PBMCs, collected around atezolizumab (anti-PD-L1) treatment. The CDR3 DNA follows: TGTGCCAGCACCATGTCCAACCTAAATGGCTACACCTTC. Translation: CASTMSNLNGYTF.